Listed here is a single T cell receptor beta chain. Its antigen is still unknown. TCRdb analysed the RT-PCR reads with MiXCR anew, one entry per CDR3 protein. The sample carries 150,000 or so distinct CDR3 sequences, about 11% recorded once. This sample is drawn from a study of response to subunit inactivated influenza vaccine. Germline CDR1 reads DFQATT; CDR2 reads SNEGSKA (reference sequence). V lost 1 base, J lost 6 bases, and 6 bases stayed unmatched. The CDR3 is made up of 14 amino acids. Regarding the study as a whole: Few new T cells, the authors suggested, are recruited by each seasonal influenza vaccination.

The source of this sequence is a man aged 50 to 60 who received an inactivated influenza vaccine. The chain is built from TRBV20-1 and TRBJ2-3, with 8 bases that match TRBD1. Sequences were derived from non-naive T cells sorted from PBMCs, sampled 45 days after vaccination. CDR3: CSARVDRARDTQYF. The CDR3 bases are TGCAGTGCTAGAGTGGACAGGGCTAGGGATACGCAGTATTTT.